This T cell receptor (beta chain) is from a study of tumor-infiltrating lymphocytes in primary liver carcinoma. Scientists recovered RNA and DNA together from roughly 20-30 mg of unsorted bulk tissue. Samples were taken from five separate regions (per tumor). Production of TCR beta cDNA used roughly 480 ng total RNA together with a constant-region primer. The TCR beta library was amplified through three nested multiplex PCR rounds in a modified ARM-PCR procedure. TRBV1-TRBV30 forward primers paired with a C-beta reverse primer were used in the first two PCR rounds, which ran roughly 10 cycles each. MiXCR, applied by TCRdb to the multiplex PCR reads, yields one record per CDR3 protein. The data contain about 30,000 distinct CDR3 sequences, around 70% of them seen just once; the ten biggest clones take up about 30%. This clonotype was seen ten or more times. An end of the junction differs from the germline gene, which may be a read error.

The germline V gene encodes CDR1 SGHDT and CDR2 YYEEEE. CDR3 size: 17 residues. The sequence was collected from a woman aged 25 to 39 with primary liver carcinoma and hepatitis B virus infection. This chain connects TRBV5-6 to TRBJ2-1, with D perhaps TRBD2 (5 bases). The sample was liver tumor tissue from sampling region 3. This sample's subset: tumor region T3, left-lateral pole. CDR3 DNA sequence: TGTGCCAGTAGCTTTCTGGGCGCGGGCAGCTCCTACAATGAGCAGTTCTTC. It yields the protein CASSFLGAGSSYNEQFF.